A single sample is the source of the 17 T cell receptor beta chains below, sequenced in a study of blood T cells in healthy people across ages (dated by TCRdb to about 2015). The library was generated by 5' RACE. The reads were generated on an Illumina HiSeq 2500. The second PCR ran for roughly 7 to 12 cycles and used a J-beta primer mix along with a sample-barcoded 5' primer. TCRdb trimmed public reads at Q25 via fastp, called clones via MiXCR and kept in-frame beta chains. Merged by CDR3 protein, the rows form single entries marked with the most common genes and DNA. This sample comprises over a million distinct CDR3 sequences, 45% to 70% of them detected only once. The ten largest make up roughly 7% of the sample. Sequencing input: blood. These receptor sequences come from a man aged 18-30 years in good health.

Here the CDR3 reads CASSPGRPSTYEQYF. The CDR3 DNA sequence: TGTGCCAGCTCACCAGGACGGCCCTCGACCTACGAGCAGTACTTC. This rearrangement joins TRBV18 to TRBJ2-4; D unresolved. The end of the DNA aligns better with TRBJ2-7, so the J call may be wrong. Germline assignment: CDR1 KGHSH and CDR2 LQKENI. The CDR3 runs 15 residues.

The chain carries TRBV7-9 and TRBJ2-1; 10 bases agree with TRBD1. Germline trimming cut 5 bases from V and 8 bases from J; bases unmatched to any gene: 12. The CDR3 sequence is 16 residues long. Germline V gene sequence: CDR1 SEHNR, CDR2 FQNEAQ (reference sequence). Here the CDR3 DNA reads TGTGCCAGCAGCCTCCCCCCTGGACAGGGGGGCGATGAGCAGTTCTTC. This codes for CASSLPPGQGGDEQFF.

The chain is built from TRBV20-1 and TRBJ2-1; the match to TRBD1 covers 8 bases. CDR3 length equals 14 residues. CDR1 is DFQATT, CDR2 SNEGSKA, per germline (reference sequence). V was clipped by 3 bases and J by 9 bases; unmatched bases: 10. The CDR3 is CSARDRVALGEQFF. CDR3 in DNA: TGCAGTGCTAGGGACAGGGTAGCTCTGGGTGAGCAGTTCTTC.

The J gene is TRBJ2-3, the V gene TRBV6-5, with 10 bases matching TRBD1. The V segment lost 0 bases and the J segment 1 base; nucleotides outside the gene matches: 13. This CDR3 region has 20 residues. The germline V gene has CDR1 MNHEY and CDR2 SVGAGI. DNA for the CDR3: TGTGCCAGCAGTTACTCTCTGGGACAGGGGCTTAAAGAAGGCACAGATACGCAGTATTTT. As protein: CASSYSLGQGLKEGTDTQYF.

The genes are TRBV11-2 and TRBJ2-5; D assignment may be TRBD1 or TRBD2 (5 bases each). Germline V lookup: CDR1 SGHAT, CDR2 FQNNGV. This CDR3 comprises 15 residues. The V and J ends lost 5 bases and 11 bases respectively, with 24 bases between them. CDR3 loop: CASSPYPRNLGEQYF. The CDR3 DNA follows: TGTGCCAGCAGCCCTTACCCGCGGAACCTAGGGGAGCAGTACTTC.

For the CDR3, the DNA is TGTGCCAGCAGTGAAAGAAGTAGTGGCTACACCTTC. The encoded protein is CASSERSSGYTF. V is TRBV2 and J is TRBJ1-2; D is ambiguous. Trimming took off 2 bases at V and 7 bases at J, with 8 bases between the two ends. In germline, CDR1 is SNHLY, CDR2 FYNNEI. The length of the CDR3 is 12 residues.

CDR3 region: CASTNSLALQETQYF. In nucleotides, the CDR3 is TGTGCCAGCACTAACAGCCTGGCGCTCCAAGAGACCCAGTACTTC. The chain combines TRBV7-9 with TRBJ2-5; no clear D gene. This CDR3 comprises 15 residues. Trimming stripped 7 bases from V and 1 base from J, with 16 bases between. Germline lookup yields CDR1 SEHNR and CDR2 FQNEAQ (reference sequence).

V usage is TRBV12-3 or TRBV12-4 and J usage is TRBJ2-5; a possible D gene is TRBD2 (5 bases). V was pared by 6 bases and J by 2 bases, with 10 bases between. This CDR3 region has 13 residues. The CDR3 region is CASRTMGQETQYF. For the CDR3, the DNA is TGTGCCAGCAGGACTATGGGTCAAGAGACCCAGTACTTC.

This clonotype has only a few counts. CDR3 amino acids: CSVEGSGLYEQYF. The DNA of the CDR3 is TGCAGCGTTGAGGGTAGCGGTCTCTACGAGCAGTACTTC. This chain uses TRBV29-1 with TRBJ2-4; the D gene is possibly TRBD2 (6 bases). The DNA end is more similar to TRBJ2-7, so the J call may be wrong. The germline V gene encodes CDR1 SQVTM and CDR2 ANQGSEA. The CDR3 is 13 amino acids.

This clonotype was seen a handful of times. The chain carries TRBV27 and TRBJ2-7; 11 bases line up with TRBD2. The CDR3 sequence is 16 residues long. Per germline, CDR1 MNHEY and CDR2 SMNVEV (reference sequence). Unmatched junction bases numbered 3, after V lost 0 bases and J lost 2 bases. The CDR3 DNA follows: TGTGCCAGCAGTTTATCTTTACTAGCGGGAGCCTACGAGCAGTACTTC. Residues: CASSLSLLAGAYEQYF.

The genes are TRBV29-1 and TRBJ1-1; perhaps TRBD1 as D (6 bases). Trimming shortened V by 7 bases and J by 4 bases, and 31 bases separated the two germline ends. The CDR3 loop spans 18 amino acids. Germline CDR1 and CDR2: SQVTM and ANQGSEA. The CDR3 sequence is CSAGFGVVRGQLGTEAFF. Here the CDR3 DNA reads TGCAGCGCTGGTTTTGGTGTGGTTCGGGGGCAGCTTGGCACTGAAGCTTTCTTT.

This clonotype has just a few counts. V and J are TRBV29-1 and TRBJ2-7; no clear D gene. Germline CDR1 reads SQVTM; CDR2 reads ANQGSEA. Trimming left V 4 bases short and J 7 bases short, with 14 bases between. This CDR3 spans 12 amino acids. CDR3 nucleotide sequence: TGCAGCGTTGCCGAGGTGGCGCGGGAGCAGTACTTC. Translating gives CSVAEVAREQYF.

The chain recombines TRBV5-1 with TRBJ2-2; D not resolved. V was cut by 4 bases and J by 7 bases, with 8 bases left in between. Germline values: CDR1 SGHRS, CDR2 YFSETQ. CDR3 length equals 12 residues. CDR3 amino acids: CASSPQSGELFF. CDR3 sequence (DNA): TGCGCCAGCAGCCCTCAAAGCGGGGAGCTGTTTTTT.

This clonotype has a single count. This could be a read error, since a much larger clone is one nucleotide away. V usage is TRBV6-1 and J usage is TRBJ2-7; D is uncertain. The CDR3 is 14 residues long. Germline V gene data show CDR1 as MNHNS and CDR2 as SASEGT. V was cut by 7 bases and J by 4 bases, with 17 bases left in between. CDR3 loop: CASTDLGSTYEQYF. CDR3 DNA sequence: TGTGCCAGCACCGACCTTGGGTCGACTTACGAGCAGTACTTC.

In this sample, this clonotype turned up a few times. CDR3 bases: TGTGCCAGCAGTTTGGTGTTTGAGCAGTTCTTC. The encoded protein is CASSLVFEQFF. V usage is TRBV28 and J usage is TRBJ2-1; D remains unclear. Germline V CDR1 and CDR2: MDHEN, SYDVKM. This CDR3 comprises 11 residues. V was cut by 3 bases and J by 9 bases, with 6 bases left in between.

The J gene is TRBJ2-7, the V gene TRBV7-2, with 10 nucleotides matching TRBD1. Trimming took 2 bases from V and 7 from J; bases not matched to a gene: 11. Germline V gene sequence: CDR1 SGHTA, CDR2 FQGNSA. CDR3 length equals 16 residues. CDR3 sequence reads: CASSLMGGQGTREQYF. The CDR3 coding sequence is TGTGCCAGCAGCTTAATGGGGGGACAGGGGACAAGGGAGCAGTACTTC.

V usage is TRBV7-9 and J usage is TRBJ2-1, with a possible D match to TRBD1 (5 bases). The assigned J gene may be wrong: the sequence end matches TRBJ2-7 better. The V gene's germline CDR1 is SEHNR and CDR2 FQNEAQ (reference sequence). This CDR3 is built from 15 residues. The CDR3 region has the DNA TGTGCCAGCAGCTTTCCGCAGGACATCTACAATGAGCAGTACTTC. This gives the protein CASSFPQDIYNEQYF.